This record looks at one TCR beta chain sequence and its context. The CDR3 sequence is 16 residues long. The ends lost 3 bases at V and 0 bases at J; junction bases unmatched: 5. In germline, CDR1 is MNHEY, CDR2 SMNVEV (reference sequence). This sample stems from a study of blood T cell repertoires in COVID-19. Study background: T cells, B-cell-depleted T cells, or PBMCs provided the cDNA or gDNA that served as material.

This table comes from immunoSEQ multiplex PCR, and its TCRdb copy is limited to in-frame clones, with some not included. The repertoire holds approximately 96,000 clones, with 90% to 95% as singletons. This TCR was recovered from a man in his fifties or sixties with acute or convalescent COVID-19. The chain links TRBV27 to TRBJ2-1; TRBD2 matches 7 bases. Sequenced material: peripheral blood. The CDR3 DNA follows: TGTGCCAGCAGTTTGTACAGCGGGACCTCCTACAATGAGCAGTTCTTC. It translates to CASSLYSGTSYNEQFF.